One and the same sample provided the 17 T cell receptor beta chains below, sequenced in a study of blood T cells in healthy people across ages. A second PCR, run for about 7 to 11 cycles, used a sample-barcoded 5' primer plus a J-beta primer mix. Via MiXCR, TCRdb re-called the 5' RACE reads, giving one row per CDR3 protein. The table includes 1.6 million or so distinct CDR3 sequences, around 35% detected once. The source material was blood. These receptors all stem from a woman aged 25-40 years in good health.

This clonotype showed up many times. Sequence at one end of the junction differs from germline and may be a read error. This chain links TRBV5-1 with TRBJ2-5; 10 nucleotides align to TRBD2. CDR1 and CDR2 (germline): SGHRS, YFSETQ. The CDR3 covers 15 residues. The CDR3 loop reads CASSLATSGIETQYF. The DNA for the CDR3 is TGTGCCAGCAGTTTGGCTACTAGCGGGATCGAGACCCAGTACTTC.

This clonotype appeared a few times. The rearrangement links TRBV7-3 to TRBJ2-3, with D maybe TRBD1 (6 bases). V was trimmed by 5 bases and J by 8 bases, leaving 20 bases between them. The germline V gene has CDR1 SGHTA and CDR2 FQGTGA. CDR3 length: 15 amino acids. The CDR3 nucleotides read TGTGCCAGCAGCCCCTCCCTGGGGGCCCAAAGTACGCAGTATTTT. It translates to CASSPSLGAQSTQYF.

This clonotype came up many times. The V gene is TRBV12-3 or TRBV12-4, the J gene TRBJ1-2; 7 bases align to TRBD1. V lost 6 bases to trimming and J lost 7 bases; unmatched junction nucleotides: 11. The CDR3 spans 14 residues. The CDR3 DNA reads TGTGCCAGCAGCCCCACAGGGGCTATAGGTGGCTACACCTTC. This gives the protein CASSPTGAIGGYTF.

The chain is built from TRBV7-8 and TRBJ2-7; D is possibly TRBD1 (5 bases). This CDR3 is built from 15 residues. Trimming took 1 base from V and 0 from J, leaving 10 bases between them. CDR1 is SGHVS and CDR2 is FQNEAQ in the germline V gene. In DNA, the CDR3 is TGTGCCAGCAGCTTAGAGCCAGGGTACTCCTACGAGCAGTACTTC. Its protein is CASSLEPGYSYEQYF.

This clonotype has just a few counts. The genes are TRBV4-1 and TRBJ2-5, with 8 bases that match TRBD1. From germline, CDR1 is MGHRA and CDR2 YSYEKL. Trimming removed 4 bases from V and 4 bases from J; junction bases left unmatched: 8. The CDR3 extends over 15 amino acids. CDR3 nucleotide sequence: TGCGCCAGCAGCCCAGGGGGCAGGGGGCGAGAGACCCAGTACTTC. Its translation is CASSPGGRGRETQYF.

The J gene is TRBJ2-1, the V gene TRBV4-1; 13 nucleotides match TRBD2. This CDR3 is built from 16 residues. CDR1 is MGHRA, CDR2 YSYEKL, per germline. Germline trimming cut 0 bases from V and 8 bases from J; bases unmatched to any gene: 4. CDR3 protein: CASSQEGLAGNYEQFF. In nucleotides, the CDR3 is TGCGCCAGCAGCCAAGAGGGACTAGCGGGAAACTATGAGCAGTTCTTC.

The rearrangement uses TRBV7-2 and TRBJ1-5; 7 bases agree with TRBD1. J was trimmed by 5 bases and V by 6 bases; bases with no gene match: 7. This CDR3 contains 14 residues. Looked up from germline, CDR1 is SGHTA and CDR2 is FQGNSA. The CDR3 loop reads CASSQSTGYQPQHF. CDR3 sequence (DNA): TGTGCCAGCAGTCAATCGACAGGGTATCAGCCCCAGCATTTT.

This clonotype occurred a few times. V gene TRBV4-1 combines with J gene TRBJ2-7; 13 bases match TRBD2. The CDR3 totals 16 residues. V was pared by 4 bases and J by 2 bases, with 5 bases of the junction left unmatched. The germline V gene has CDR1 MGHRA and CDR2 YSYEKL. This CDR3 is CASSPRTSGGTYEQYF. The CDR3 nucleotides are TGCGCCAGCAGCCCGAGGACTAGCGGGGGAACCTACGAGCAGTACTTC.

As to this clonotype: This may be a read error: a much more frequent sequence differs by one nucleotide. The chain combines TRBV5-1 with TRBJ1-2, with D possibly being TRBD1 (5 bases). From germline, CDR1 is SGHRS and CDR2 YFSETQ. Between the trimmed V and J ends, which lost 0 bases and 9 bases, there was a span of 9 bases. This CDR3 contains 12 residues. CDR3 sequence (DNA): TGCGCCAGCAGCTTGGAAGGGGCTCGCTACACCTTC. Translation: CASSLEGARYTF. The whole variable domain, remainder taken from reference TRBV5-1 and TRBJ1-2, is KAGVTQTPRYLIKTRGQQVTLSCSPISGHRSVSWYQQTPGQGLQFLFEYFSETQRNKGNFPGRFSGRQFSNSRSEMNVSTLELGDSALYLCASSLEGARYTFGSGTRLTVV.

This clonotype was counted between two and nine times. The chain links TRBV6-2 or TRBV6-3 to TRBJ1-5; D not resolved. The V end was cut by 7 bases, the J end by 0 bases, with 13 bases between. This CDR3 is built from 15 residues. CDR1 is MNHEY, CDR2 SVGEGT, per germline. The CDR3 loop reads CASKVSSHSNQPQHF. As DNA, the CDR3 is TGTGCCAGCAAGGTTAGCAGTCATAGCAATCAGCCCCAGCATTTT.

This clonotype was recorded a few times. The chain has TRBV29-1 and TRBJ1-5, with D perhaps matching TRBD1 (5 bases). Germline CDR1 SQVTM, CDR2 ANQGSEA. V lost 4 bases to trimming and J lost 5 bases, with 12 bases between them. The CDR3 runs to 13 residues. The CDR3 loop is CSVAPTGDQPQHF. DNA of the CDR3: TGCAGCGTTGCCCCCACGGGGGATCAGCCCCAGCATTTT.

The CDR3 bases are TGTGCCAGCAGTTTCGGTAGCGGATCAGAGACCCAGTACTTC. Its translation: CASSFGSGSETQYF. The V gene is TRBV6-5, the J gene TRBJ2-5; TRBD2 is a possible D gene (6 bases). The CDR3 covers 14 residues. The V end lost 4 bases, the J end lost 4 bases, and 13 bases lay between the germline ends. Germline V gene data show CDR1 as MNHEY and CDR2 as SVGAGI.

This clonotype was observed a handful of times. The V and J genes are TRBV27 and TRBJ2-1, with 9 bases lining up with TRBD2. Per germline, CDR1 MNHEY and CDR2 SMNVEV (reference sequence). V was pared by 3 bases and J by 7 bases, with 4 bases of the junction left unmatched. This CDR3 is 14 amino acids long. CDR3 sequence: CASSFKREDNEQFF. The CDR3, as DNA: TGTGCCAGCAGTTTTAAGCGGGAGGATAATGAGCAGTTCTTC.

The V gene is TRBV7-2, the J gene TRBJ2-5, with TRBD1 matching 7 bases. The junction had 9 bases not matched to a gene; V was cut back by 3 bases and J by 5 bases. CDR3 length equals 15 residues. CDR1 and CDR2 from the germline V gene are SGHTA and FQGNSA. The CDR3 is CASSLEQGSVETQYF. CDR3 nucleotides: TGTGCCAGCAGCTTGGAACAGGGGAGTGTGGAGACCCAGTACTTC.

About this clonotype itself: A clone one base away is much larger, so this may be a read error. The chain has TRBV6-5 and TRBJ2-5; D possibly corresponds to TRBD1 (5 bases). The CDR3 length is 13 residues. Germline V lookup: CDR1 MNHEY, CDR2 SVGAGI. CDR3 sequence reads: CASSYGREEAQYF. The CDR3 DNA reads TGTGCCAGCAGTTATGGCAGGGAAGAGGCCCAGTACTTC.

The chain is built from TRBV6-2 or TRBV6-3 and TRBJ1-1; perhaps TRBD1 as D (5 bases). Germline loops: CDR1 MNHEY, CDR2 SVGEGT. This CDR3 is 12 amino acids long. Trimming took 2 bases from V and 6 from J, leaving 7 bases between them. The CDR3 DNA sequence: TGTGCCAGCAGTTACGGGGGAGCTGAAGCTTTCTTT. Protein: CASSYGGAEAFF.

CDR3 bases: TGCGCCAGCTGCCCTTACCTAGCGGGGGACCTCTACGAGCAGTTCTTC. As protein: CASCPYLAGDLYEQFF. The chain joins TRBV5-1 to TRBJ2-1; 10 bases are shared with TRBD2. V was clipped by 7 bases and J by 10 bases; unmatched bases: 17. The CDR3 consists of 16 residues. Germline CDR1 is SGHRS and CDR2 is YFSETQ.